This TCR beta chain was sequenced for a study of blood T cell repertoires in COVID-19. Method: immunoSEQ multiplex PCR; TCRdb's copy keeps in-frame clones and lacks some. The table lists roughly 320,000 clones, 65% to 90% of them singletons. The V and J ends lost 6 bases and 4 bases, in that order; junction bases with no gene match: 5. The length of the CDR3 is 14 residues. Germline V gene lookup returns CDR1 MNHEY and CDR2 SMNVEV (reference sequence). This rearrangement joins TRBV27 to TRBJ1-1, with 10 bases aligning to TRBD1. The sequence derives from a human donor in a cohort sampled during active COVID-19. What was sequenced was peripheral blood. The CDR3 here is CASSPTGGGTEAFF. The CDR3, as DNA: TGTGCCAGCAGCCCGACAGGGGGCGGCACTGAAGCTTTCTTT.